The 20 T cell receptor beta chains listed next were all sequenced from one sample in a study of blood T cells in healthy people across ages. The authors ran a second PCR of 7 to 11 cycles using a sample-barcoded 5' primer and a J-beta primer mix. TCRdb itself ran the 5' RACE reads through MiXCR, one entry per CDR3 protein. This table holds around 1.7 million distinct CDR3 sequences, approximately 30% found once. Sequenced sample: blood. The receptor set was obtained from a young woman in good health.

This clonotype has only a few counts. V gene TRBV25-1 combines with J gene TRBJ2-7, with D perhaps TRBD1 or TRBD2 (5 bases each). With 8 bases removed from V and 2 bases from J, the gap between germline ends came to 16 bases. The CDR3 is made up of 14 amino acids. Germline values: CDR1 MGHDK, CDR2 SYGVNS. CDR3 in amino acids: CASGKRGAPYEQYF. CDR3 in DNA: TGTGCCAGCGGTAAGAGGGGTGCTCCCTACGAGCAGTACTTC.

This clonotype has a handful of counts. CDR3: CASSASGRPTYNEQFF. In DNA, the CDR3 is TGCGCCAGCAGCGCCAGCGGGAGGCCTACCTACAATGAGCAGTTCTTC. The V call is TRBV5-1, the J call TRBJ2-1; 9 bases match TRBD2. This CDR3 spans 16 amino acids. Germline loops: CDR1 SGHRS, CDR2 YFSETQ. V was clipped by 4 bases and J by 2 bases; unmatched bases: 7.

This clonotype was picked up a small number of times. The CDR3, as DNA: TGTGCCAGCAGCCAGGTAATAGCGGGAAGCACAGATACGCAGTATTTT. It yields the protein CASSQVIAGSTDTQYF. This chain connects TRBV3-1 to TRBJ2-3; 8 bases map to TRBD2. Germline assignment: CDR1 LGHDT and CDR2 YNNKEL (reference sequence). Trimming took 3 bases from V and 0 from J; bases not matched to a gene: 5. The CDR3 length is 16 residues.

The CDR3 reads CASSPANIPGTSDGYTF. CDR3 nucleotide sequence: TGTGCCAGCTCACCCGCAAACATCCCCGGGACGAGTGATGGCTACACCTTC. V and J are TRBV18 and TRBJ1-2; maybe TRBD1 (5 bases). The germline gives CDR1 KGHSH, CDR2 LQKENI. Trimming removed 3 bases from V and 6 bases from J, with 23 bases in between. This CDR3 has 17 residues.

The chain uses TRBV27 and TRBJ2-6; D is perhaps TRBD1 (5 bases). The V gene lost 5 bases and the J gene lost 2 bases, with 13 bases spanning the gap. This CDR3 has 16 amino acids. The germline V gene has CDR1 MNHEY and CDR2 SMNVEV (reference sequence). CDR3 DNA: TGTGCCAGCAGTCCTCTAGGGGTAACTGGGGCCAACGTCCTGACTTTC. It is translated as CASSPLGVTGANVLTF.

This clonotype was seen only a few times. This rearrangement joins TRBV20-1 to TRBJ2-7; D is unresolved. The CDR3 spans 9 residues. Germline CDR1 and CDR2: DFQATT and SNEGSKA (reference sequence). The germline V and J ends were trimmed by 5 bases and 5 bases, with 4 bases remaining between them. The DNA of the CDR3 is TGCAGTGCTGGTGACGAGCAGTACTTC. It is translated as CSAGDEQYF.

A note on this clonotype: A much bigger clone sits one base away, suggesting this may be a read error. The J gene is TRBJ2-1, the V gene TRBV29-1; perhaps TRBD2 as D (6 bases). With the DNA end fitting TRBJ2-7 better, the J assignment may be wrong. Germline V gene sequence: CDR1 SQVTM, CDR2 ANQGSEA. The CDR3 sequence is 14 residues long. The CDR3 sequence: CSVEDLRRDGEQYF. In nucleotides, the CDR3 is TGCAGCGTTGAAGATCTACGGCGGGACGGTGAGCAGTACTTC.

Of note for this clonotype: Just one base apart from a much larger clone, this may be a read error. CDR3 residues: CATRDLGGTEAFF. DNA of the CDR3: TGTGCCACCAGGGATTTGGGGGGCACTGAAGCTTTCTTT. The gene calls are TRBV24-1 and TRBJ1-1, with TRBD1 as a possible D gene (5 bases). CDR1 and CDR2 (germline): KGHDR, SFDVKD. The CDR3 runs to 13 residues.

This chain links TRBV5-5 with TRBJ1-1; no firm D call. The germline V gene encodes CDR1 SGHKS and CDR2 YYEKEE (reference sequence). Trimming cost V 3 bases and J 10 bases, with 13 bases left between them. The CDR3 length is 12 residues. DNA for the CDR3: TGTGCCAGCAGCTCCCCGCAACGGAGAGCTTTCTTT. It specifies CASSSPQRRAFF.

This chain joins TRBV5-1 and TRBJ2-7; D unresolved. Germline lookup yields CDR1 SGHRS and CDR2 YFSETQ. The CDR3 covers 16 residues. Trimming pared 0 bases from V and 3 bases from J, leaving 16 bases between. The CDR3 coding sequence is TGCGCCAGCAGCTTGGAAACCGGGCCCGGCGGCTACGAGCAGTACTTC. Residues: CASSLETGPGGYEQYF.

This clonotype was seen a handful of times. The chain has TRBV7-2 and TRBJ2-3; 9 bases are shared with TRBD2. CDR3 length equals 14 residues. The trim removed 0 bases at V and 8 bases at J, leaving 3 bases unmatched. CDR1 and CDR2 (germline): SGHTA, FQGNSA. The CDR3 sequence: CASSLASGSRTQYF. CDR3 DNA sequence: TGTGCCAGCAGCTTAGCTAGCGGGAGTCGTACGCAGTATTTT.

In its sample, this clonotype was seen many times. The chain carries TRBV10-3 and TRBJ1-1; TRBD1 is a possible D gene (5 bases). CDR3 length: 12 amino acids. The V end lost 3 bases, the J end lost 8 bases, and 10 bases lay between the germline ends. CDR1 is ENHRY, CDR2 SYGVKD, per germline. The CDR3 bases are TGTGCCATCAGTGAACGACAGTTAGAAGCTTTCTTT. It specifies CAISERQLEAFF.

Points on this clonotype: A single base separates this from a much larger clone, so it may be a read error. The V gene is TRBV20-1, the J gene TRBJ2-4, with TRBD2 identical over 7 bases. Germline V gene data show CDR1 as DFQATT and CDR2 as SNEGSKA (reference sequence). There are 14 residues in the CDR3. V trimming: 6 bases; J trimming: 13 bases; junction bases outside the gene matches: 18. This CDR3 reads CSATAGDPYNEQYF. CDR3 nucleotide sequence: TGCAGTGCCACCGCGGGGGACCCTTACAATGAGCAGTACTTC.

This clonotype was counted a few times. The J gene is TRBJ2-5, the V gene TRBV7-2; 12 bases line up with TRBD2. Germline CDR1 SGHTA, CDR2 FQGNSA. The CDR3 sequence is 17 residues long. J gave up 6 bases and V 3 bases, and 11 bases lay outside the gene matches. CDR3 DNA: TGTGCCAGCAGCTTGAATCTAGCGGGAGGGCCGGGGAAGACCCAGTACTTC. It encodes CASSLNLAGGPGKTQYF.

The chain combines TRBV4-1 with TRBJ2-3, with a weak D call TRBD2 (5 bases). The CDR3 contains 15 residues. The V gene lost 0 bases and the J gene lost 6 bases, with 13 bases spanning the gap. Germline CDR1 reads MGHRA; CDR2 reads YSYEKL. CDR3 loop: CASSQDYPDWDTQYF. In DNA, the CDR3 is TGCGCCAGCAGCCAAGATTATCCGGACTGGGATACGCAGTATTTT.

The chain links TRBV3-1 to TRBJ2-3; TRBD2 matches 12 bases. The V and J ends lost 5 bases and 4 bases, in that order; junction bases with no gene match: 16. The CDR3 has 19 residues. The germline gives CDR1 LGHDT, CDR2 YNNKEL (reference sequence). This CDR3 is CASSTSRLLAGGTPDTQYF. CDR3 in DNA: TGTGCCAGCAGCACTAGCCGCCTTCTAGCGGGGGGGACCCCAGATACGCAGTATTTT.

This clonotype came up many times. The V call is TRBV4-3, the J call TRBJ2-5; D uncertain. Looked up from germline, CDR1 is LGHNA and CDR2 is YSLEER. The CDR3 is 14 residues long. V was cut by 1 base and J by 2 bases, with 8 bases left in between. The chain's CDR3 is CASSQVKEQETQYF. The CDR3 DNA sequence: TGCGCCAGCAGCCAAGTGAAGGAACAAGAGACCCAGTACTTC.

This clonotype was found a few times. The gene calls are TRBV10-3 and TRBJ1-2; possibly TRBD1 for D (5 bases). This CDR3 is built from 13 residues. The germline V and J ends were trimmed by 10 bases and 3 bases, with 15 bases remaining between them. The V gene's germline CDR1 is ENHRY and CDR2 SYGVKD. DNA of the CDR3: TGTGCCACCCGAGGGGATGGGGACTATGGCTACACCTTC. This translates into CATRGDGDYGYTF.

This clonotype was counted at least ten times. This chain connects TRBV5-1 to TRBJ1-2; tentative D call: TRBD1 (5 bases). CDR1 is SGHRS and CDR2 is YFSETQ in the germline V gene. The CDR3 spans 14 residues. V was trimmed by 3 bases and J by 8 bases, leaving 17 bases between them. The CDR3, as DNA: TGCGCCAGCAGCTCCGACGCGGGGGTGAGAGGCTACACCTTC. It is translated as CASSSDAGVRGYTF.

The chain is built from TRBV10-3 and TRBJ2-1; D may be TRBD2 (7 bases). The J call may be mistaken, given a closer DNA end match to TRBJ2-7. This CDR3 region has 15 residues. Germline V gene data show CDR1 as ENHRY and CDR2 as SYGVKD. Here the CDR3 DNA reads TGTGCCATCAGTGGGGCGGGGGCGCTGTACAATGAGCAGTACTTC. Amino acids: CAISGAGALYNEQYF.